One TCR beta chain is described in this entry. The CDR3 spans 12 residues. This entry belongs to a study of blood T cell repertoires in COVID-19. Study details: COVID-19 samples, acute and convalescent, were from the United States, Italy and Spain. T cells, B-cell-depleted T cells, or PBMCs provided the cDNA or gDNA that served as material.

Here immunoSEQ multiplex PCR was the method, and the copy in TCRdb shows in-frame clones only, minus some. The top ten clones hold around 4.3% of a sample with a few hundred thousand clones, nearly 90% of them seen once. Sequenced: PBMCs or T cells enriched from blood (not recorded which). This receptor was taken from a woman aged 18-29 years with acute COVID-19. The chain joins TRBV21-1 to TRBJ2-7; the table's D gene call, TRBD2, was not cross checked with the DNA. TRBV21-1 is listed as a pseudogene. CDR3 nucleotide sequence: TGTGCCAGCAGCCTGGAGTCCTACGAGCAGTACTTC. Its translation: CASSLESYEQYF.